This T cell receptor beta chain was identified during a study of T cell changes during pregnancy in multiple sclerosis. Trimming stripped 0 bases from V and 9 bases from J, with 11 bases between. CDR3 size: 13 residues. Germline CDR1 and CDR2: MNHNS and SASEGT. Here immunoSEQ multiplex PCR was the method, and the copy in TCRdb shows in-frame clones only, minus some. Counted here are about 39,000 clones, 90% to 95% occurring once; the ten biggest clones make up approximately 0.36%. This TCR came from a female donor with multiple sclerosis, enrolled in a pregnancy study. The chain employs TRBV6-1 and TRBJ1-2, with no clear D. The source was CD4+ T cells from peripheral blood mononuclear cells, collected after pregnancy. CDR3 bases: TGTGCCAGCAGTGAAGCGGTCAGGCTGAGCTACACCTTC. Translation gives CASSEAVRLSYTF.